The clone carrying this TCR beta chain was seen a handful of times. Germline-derived CDR1 and CDR2 are LNHDA and SQIVND (reference sequence). There are 13 residues in the CDR3. The V segment lost 8 bases and the J segment 3 bases; nucleotides outside the gene matches: 5. These data belong to a study of blood T cell repertoires in COVID-19. Overall study context: COVID-19 samples from acute and convalescent phases originated in the United States, Italy and Spain. The cDNA or gDNA used as material had been derived from T cells, B-cell-depleted T cells, or PBMCs.

Authors' processing steps: Counts of nucleated cells, estimated from reference gene primer amplification, were obtained. Profiling relied on immunoSEQ multiplex PCR, and the TCRdb table lists in-frame clones only, not all of them. That table furnishes V, J and clone size, whereas the DNA furnished D and trimming. The sample contains 100,000 or so clones, 88% of which appear only once. Source material: peripheral blood. The chain is built from TRBV19 and TRBJ1-1; 8 positions match TRBD1. This receptor was identified in a woman aged 55-75 years with acute or convalescent COVID-19. CDR3 region: CASAGQGDTEAFF. CDR3 nucleotide sequence: TGTGCCAGTGCCGGACAGGGCGACACTGAAGCTTTCTTT.